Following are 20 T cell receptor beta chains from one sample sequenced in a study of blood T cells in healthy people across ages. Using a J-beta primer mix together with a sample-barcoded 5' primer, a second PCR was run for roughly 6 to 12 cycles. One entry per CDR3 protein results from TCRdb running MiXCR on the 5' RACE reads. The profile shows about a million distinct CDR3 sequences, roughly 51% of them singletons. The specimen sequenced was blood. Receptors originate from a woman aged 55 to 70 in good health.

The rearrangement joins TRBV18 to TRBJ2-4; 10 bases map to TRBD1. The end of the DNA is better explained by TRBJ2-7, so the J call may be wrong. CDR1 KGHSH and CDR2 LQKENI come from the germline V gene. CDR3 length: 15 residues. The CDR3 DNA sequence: TGTGCCAGCTCACGCGGGGGACAGGGGCAAACCGAGCAGTACTTC. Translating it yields CASSRGGQGQTEQYF.

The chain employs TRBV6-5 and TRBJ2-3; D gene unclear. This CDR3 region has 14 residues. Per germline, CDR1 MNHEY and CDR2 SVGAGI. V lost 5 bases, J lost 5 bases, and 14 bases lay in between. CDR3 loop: CASSAGSWEDTQYF. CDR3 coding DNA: TGTGCCAGCAGTGCCGGGTCTTGGGAAGATACGCAGTATTTT.

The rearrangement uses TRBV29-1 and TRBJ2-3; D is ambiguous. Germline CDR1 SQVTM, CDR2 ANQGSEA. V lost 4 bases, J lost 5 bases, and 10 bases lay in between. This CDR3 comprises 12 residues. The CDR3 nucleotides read TGCAGCGTTGCCGAACCTTTAGATACGCAGTATTTT. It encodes CSVAEPLDTQYF.

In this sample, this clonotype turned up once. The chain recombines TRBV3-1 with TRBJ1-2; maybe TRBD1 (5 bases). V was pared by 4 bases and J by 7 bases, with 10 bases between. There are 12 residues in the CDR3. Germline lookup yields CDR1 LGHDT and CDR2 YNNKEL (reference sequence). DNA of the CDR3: TGTGCCAGCAGCCCGGGGGAGTCTGGCTACACCTTC. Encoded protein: CASSPGESGYTF.

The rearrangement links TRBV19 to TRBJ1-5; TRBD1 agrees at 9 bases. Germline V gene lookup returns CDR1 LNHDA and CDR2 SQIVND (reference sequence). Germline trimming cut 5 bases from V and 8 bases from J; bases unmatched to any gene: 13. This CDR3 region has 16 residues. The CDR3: CASSLRTGAALKPQHF. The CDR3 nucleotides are TGTGCCAGTAGTTTGAGGACAGGGGCGGCCCTCAAGCCCCAGCATTTT.

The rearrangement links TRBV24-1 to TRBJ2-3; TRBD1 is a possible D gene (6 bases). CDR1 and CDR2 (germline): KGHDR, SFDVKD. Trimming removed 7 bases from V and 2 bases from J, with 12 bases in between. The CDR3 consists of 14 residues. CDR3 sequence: CATRPTGNTDTQYF. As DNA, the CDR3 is TGTGCCACCAGGCCAACAGGGAACACAGATACGCAGTATTTT.

The CDR3 here is CASSKRVANNEQFF. The CDR3 region has the DNA TGTGCCAGCAGCAAAAGGGTAGCTAACAATGAGCAGTTCTTC. The rearrangement joins TRBV7-2 to TRBJ2-1; no reliable D call. V was clipped by 5 bases and J by 5 bases, with 13 bases between them. This CDR3 is built from 14 residues. The germline CDR1 and CDR2 sequences are SGHTA and FQGNSA.

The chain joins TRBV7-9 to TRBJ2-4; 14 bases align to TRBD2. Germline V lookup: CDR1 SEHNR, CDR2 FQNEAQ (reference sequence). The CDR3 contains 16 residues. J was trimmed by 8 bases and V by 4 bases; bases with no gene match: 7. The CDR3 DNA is TGTGCCAGCAGCTCCCGGGGGACTAGCGGGAGCCACATTCAGTACTTC. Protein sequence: CASSSRGTSGSHIQYF.

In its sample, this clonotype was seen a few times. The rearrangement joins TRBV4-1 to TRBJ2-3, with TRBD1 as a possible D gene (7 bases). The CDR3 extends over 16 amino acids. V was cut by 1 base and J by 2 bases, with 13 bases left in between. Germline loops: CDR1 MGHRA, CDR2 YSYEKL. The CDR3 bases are TGCGCCAGCAGCCAAGGTGGAGGGGGCCCCACAGATACGCAGTATTTT. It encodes CASSQGGGGPTDTQYF.

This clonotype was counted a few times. The CDR3 sequence: CATSLRGQETQYF. The CDR3 nucleotides are TGTGCCACCAGCCTAAGGGGACAAGAGACCCAGTACTTC. The V and J genes are TRBV15 and TRBJ2-5, with D perhaps TRBD1 (5 bases). The CDR3 loop spans 13 amino acids. The germline V and J ends were trimmed by 5 bases and 2 bases, with 9 bases remaining between them. Germline V lookup: CDR1 LNHNV, CDR2 YYDKDF (reference sequence).

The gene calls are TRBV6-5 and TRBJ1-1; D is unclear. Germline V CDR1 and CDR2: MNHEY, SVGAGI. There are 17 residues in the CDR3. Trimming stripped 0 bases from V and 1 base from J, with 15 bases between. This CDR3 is CASSYSIIPWGNTEAFF. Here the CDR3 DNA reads TGTGCCAGCAGTTACTCGATTATCCCCTGGGGGAACACTGAAGCTTTCTTT.

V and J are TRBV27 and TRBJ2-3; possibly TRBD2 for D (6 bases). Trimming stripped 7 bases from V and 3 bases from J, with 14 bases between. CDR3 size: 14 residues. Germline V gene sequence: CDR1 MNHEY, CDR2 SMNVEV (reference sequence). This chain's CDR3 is CASTSLGGTDTQYF. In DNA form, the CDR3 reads TGTGCCAGCACCAGCTTGGGGGGAACAGATACGCAGTATTTT.

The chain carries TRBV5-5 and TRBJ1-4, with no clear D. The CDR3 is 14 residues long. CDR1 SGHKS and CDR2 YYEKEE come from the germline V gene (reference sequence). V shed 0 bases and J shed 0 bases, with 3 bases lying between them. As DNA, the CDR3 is TGTGCCAGCAGCTTGGTATCAACTAATGAAAAACTGTTTTTT. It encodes CASSLVSTNEKLFF.

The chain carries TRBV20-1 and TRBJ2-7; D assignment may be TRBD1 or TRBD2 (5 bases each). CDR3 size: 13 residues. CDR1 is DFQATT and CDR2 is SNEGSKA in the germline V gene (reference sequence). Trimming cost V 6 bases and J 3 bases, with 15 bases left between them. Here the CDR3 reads CSAARDGIYEQYF. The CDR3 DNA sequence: TGCAGTGCCGCAAGGGACGGGATCTACGAGCAGTACTTC.

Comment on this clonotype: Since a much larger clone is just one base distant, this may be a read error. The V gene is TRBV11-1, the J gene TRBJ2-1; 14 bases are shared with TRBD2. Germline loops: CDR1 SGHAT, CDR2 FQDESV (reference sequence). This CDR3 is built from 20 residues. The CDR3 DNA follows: TGTGCCAGCAACTTAGGGACTAGCGGGAGTGGAACTCTTCCTTACAATGAGCAGTTCTTC. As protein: CASNLGTSGSGTLPYNEQFF.

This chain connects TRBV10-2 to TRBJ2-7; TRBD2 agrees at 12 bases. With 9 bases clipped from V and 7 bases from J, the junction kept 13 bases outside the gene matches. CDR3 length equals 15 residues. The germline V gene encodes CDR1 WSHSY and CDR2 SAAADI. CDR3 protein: CASRLAGEGYNEQYF. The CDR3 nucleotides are TGCGCCAGTCGACTAGCGGGAGAGGGGTACAATGAGCAGTACTTC.

The CDR3 spells CASSLIGRGYTGELFF. CDR3 coding DNA: TGTGCCAGCAGCTTAATAGGCAGGGGGTATACCGGGGAGCTGTTTTTT. The V gene is TRBV11-2, the J gene TRBJ2-2; 7 bases are shared with TRBD1. V was pared by 2 bases and J by 5 bases, with 8 bases of the junction left unmatched. The length of the CDR3 is 16 residues. Germline V gives CDR1 SGHAT, CDR2 FQNNGV.

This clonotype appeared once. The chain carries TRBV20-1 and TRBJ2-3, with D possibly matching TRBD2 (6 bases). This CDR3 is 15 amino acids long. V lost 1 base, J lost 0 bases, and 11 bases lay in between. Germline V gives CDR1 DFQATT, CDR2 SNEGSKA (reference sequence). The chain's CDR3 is CSARARGKSTDTQYF. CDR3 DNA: TGCAGTGCTAGAGCCCGGGGGAAAAGCACAGATACGCAGTATTTT.

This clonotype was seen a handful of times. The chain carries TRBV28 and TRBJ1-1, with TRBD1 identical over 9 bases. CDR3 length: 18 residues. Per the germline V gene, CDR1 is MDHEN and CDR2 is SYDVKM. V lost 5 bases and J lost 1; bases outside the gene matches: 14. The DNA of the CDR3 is TGTGCCAGCAGTCCATCTACCGGGACAGGGTGGGGGAACACTGAAGCTTTCTTT. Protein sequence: CASSPSTGTGWGNTEAFF.

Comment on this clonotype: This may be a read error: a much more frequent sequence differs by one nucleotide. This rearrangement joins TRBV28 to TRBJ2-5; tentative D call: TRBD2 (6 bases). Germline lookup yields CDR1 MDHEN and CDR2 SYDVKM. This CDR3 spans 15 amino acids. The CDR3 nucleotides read TGTGTCAGCAGTCCAAGCGGCACCAACGCTCGGGAGCAGTACTTC. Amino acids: CVSSPSGTNAREQYF.